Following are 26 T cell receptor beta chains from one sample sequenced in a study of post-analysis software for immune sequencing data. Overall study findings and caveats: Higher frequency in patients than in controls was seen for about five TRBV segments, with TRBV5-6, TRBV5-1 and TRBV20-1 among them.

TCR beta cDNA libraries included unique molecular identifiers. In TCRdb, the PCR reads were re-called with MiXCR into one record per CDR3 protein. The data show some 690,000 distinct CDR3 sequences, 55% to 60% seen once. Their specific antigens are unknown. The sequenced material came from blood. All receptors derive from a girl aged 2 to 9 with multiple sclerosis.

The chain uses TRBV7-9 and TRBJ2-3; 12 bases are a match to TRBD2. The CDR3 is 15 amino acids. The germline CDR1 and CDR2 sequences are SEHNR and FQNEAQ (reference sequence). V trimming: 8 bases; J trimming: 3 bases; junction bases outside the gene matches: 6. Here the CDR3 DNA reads TGTGCCAGCTGGCTAGCGGGGGGGCCGACAGATACGCAGTATTTT. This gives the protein CASWLAGGPTDTQYF.

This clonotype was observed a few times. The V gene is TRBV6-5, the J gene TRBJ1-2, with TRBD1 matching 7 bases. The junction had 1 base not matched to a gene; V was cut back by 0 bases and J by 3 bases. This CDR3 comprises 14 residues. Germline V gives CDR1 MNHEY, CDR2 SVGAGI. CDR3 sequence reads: CASSYSGTDYGYTF. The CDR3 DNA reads TGTGCCAGCAGTTACTCCGGGACAGACTATGGCTACACCTTC.

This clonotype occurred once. In DNA, the CDR3 is TGCGCCAGCAGCTCTTTCAGGGGGCAAGAGTCACCCCTCCACTTT. It codes for CASSSFRGQESPLHF. This chain uses TRBV5-1 with TRBJ1-6, with 8 bases fitting TRBD1. The germline V gene has CDR1 SGHRS and CDR2 YFSETQ. The CDR3 runs to 15 residues. Trimming removed 3 bases from V and 10 bases from J; junction bases left unmatched: 9.

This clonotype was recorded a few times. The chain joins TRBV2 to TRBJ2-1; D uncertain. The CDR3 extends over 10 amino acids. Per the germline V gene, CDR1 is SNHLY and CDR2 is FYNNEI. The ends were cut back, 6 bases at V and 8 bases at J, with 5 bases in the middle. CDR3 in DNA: TGTGCCAGCAGGTTGGATGAGCAGTTCTTC. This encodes CASRLDEQFF.

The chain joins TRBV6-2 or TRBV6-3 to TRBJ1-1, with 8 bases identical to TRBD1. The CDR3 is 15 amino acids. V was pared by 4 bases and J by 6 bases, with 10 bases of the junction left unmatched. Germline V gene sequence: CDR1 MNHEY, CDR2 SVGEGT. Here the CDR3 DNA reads TGTGCCAGCAGTTCCGGACAGGGTGCGGAGGCTGAAGCTTTCTTT. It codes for CASSSGQGAEAEAFF.

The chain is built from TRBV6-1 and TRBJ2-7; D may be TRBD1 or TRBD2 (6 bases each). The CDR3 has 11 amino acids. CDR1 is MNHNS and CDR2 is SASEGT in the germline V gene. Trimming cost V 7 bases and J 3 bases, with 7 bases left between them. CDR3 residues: CASKGGYEQYF. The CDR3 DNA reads TGTGCCAGCAAGGGGGGCTACGAGCAGTACTTC.

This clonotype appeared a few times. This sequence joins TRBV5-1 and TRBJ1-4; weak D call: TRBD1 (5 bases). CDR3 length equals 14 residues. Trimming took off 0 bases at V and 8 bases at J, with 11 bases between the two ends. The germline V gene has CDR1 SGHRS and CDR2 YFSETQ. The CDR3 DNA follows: TGCGCCAGCAGCTTGGACCAGGGTGGGGAAAAACTGTTTTTT. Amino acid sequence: CASSLDQGGEKLFF.

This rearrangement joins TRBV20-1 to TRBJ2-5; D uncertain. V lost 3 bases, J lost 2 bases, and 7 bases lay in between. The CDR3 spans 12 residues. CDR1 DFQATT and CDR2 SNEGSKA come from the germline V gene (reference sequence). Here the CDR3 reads CSASSAQETQYF. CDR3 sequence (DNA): TGCAGTGCTAGCTCAGCTCAAGAGACCCAGTACTTC.

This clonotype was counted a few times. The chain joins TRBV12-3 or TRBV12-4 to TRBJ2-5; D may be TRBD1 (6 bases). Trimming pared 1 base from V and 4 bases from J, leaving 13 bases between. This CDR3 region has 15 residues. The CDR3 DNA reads TGTGCCAGCAGTTTAGGGGGGCTCGGGCTAGAGACCCAGTACTTC. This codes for CASSLGGLGLETQYF.

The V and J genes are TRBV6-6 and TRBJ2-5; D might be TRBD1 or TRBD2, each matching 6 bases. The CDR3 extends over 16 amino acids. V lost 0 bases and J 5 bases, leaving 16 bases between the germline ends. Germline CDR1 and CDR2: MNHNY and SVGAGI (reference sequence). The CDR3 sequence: CASSYSTPTGRETQYF. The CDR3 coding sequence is TGTGCCAGCAGTTACTCTACTCCTACAGGGAGGGAGACCCAGTACTTC.

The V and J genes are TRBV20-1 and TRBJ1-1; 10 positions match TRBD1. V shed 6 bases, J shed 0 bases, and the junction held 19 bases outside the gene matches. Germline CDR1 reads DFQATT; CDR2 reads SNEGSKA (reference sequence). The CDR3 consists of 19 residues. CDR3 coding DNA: TGCAGTGCCTCGGACCGGGGACAGGGGTTCGGGCACATGAACACTGAAGCTTTCTTT. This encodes CSASDRGQGFGHMNTEAFF.

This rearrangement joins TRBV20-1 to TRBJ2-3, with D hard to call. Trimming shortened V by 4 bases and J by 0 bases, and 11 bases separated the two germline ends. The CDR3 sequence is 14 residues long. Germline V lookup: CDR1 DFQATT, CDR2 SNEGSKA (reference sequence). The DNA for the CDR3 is TGCAGTGCTAATTATCCAACTAGCACAGATACGCAGTATTTT. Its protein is CSANYPTSTDTQYF.

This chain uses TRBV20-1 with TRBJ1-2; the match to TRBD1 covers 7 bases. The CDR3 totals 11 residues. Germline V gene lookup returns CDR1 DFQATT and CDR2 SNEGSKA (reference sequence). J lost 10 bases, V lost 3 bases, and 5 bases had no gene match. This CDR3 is CSARDRKPYTF. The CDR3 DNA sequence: TGCAGTGCTAGGGACAGGAAACCCTACACCTTC.

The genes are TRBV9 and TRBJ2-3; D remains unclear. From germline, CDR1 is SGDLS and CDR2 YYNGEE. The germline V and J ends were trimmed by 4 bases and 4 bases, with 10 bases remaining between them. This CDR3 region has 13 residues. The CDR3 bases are TGTGCCAGCAGCATCTCGTCCGCAGATACGCAGTATTTT. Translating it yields CASSISSADTQYF.

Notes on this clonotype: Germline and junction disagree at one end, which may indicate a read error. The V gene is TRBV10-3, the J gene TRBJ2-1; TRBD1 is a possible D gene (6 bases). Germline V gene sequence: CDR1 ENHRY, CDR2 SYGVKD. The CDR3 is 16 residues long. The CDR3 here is CAFSEAGQPDYNEQFF. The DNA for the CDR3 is TGTGCCTTCAGTGAGGCCGGACAGCCAGATTACAATGAGCAGTTCTTC.

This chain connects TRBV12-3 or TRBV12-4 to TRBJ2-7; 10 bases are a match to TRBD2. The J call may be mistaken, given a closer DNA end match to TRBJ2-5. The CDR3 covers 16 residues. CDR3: CASSLSTSGEEETQYF. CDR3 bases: TGTGCCAGCAGTTTAAGTACTAGCGGGGAAGAAGAGACCCAGTACTTC.

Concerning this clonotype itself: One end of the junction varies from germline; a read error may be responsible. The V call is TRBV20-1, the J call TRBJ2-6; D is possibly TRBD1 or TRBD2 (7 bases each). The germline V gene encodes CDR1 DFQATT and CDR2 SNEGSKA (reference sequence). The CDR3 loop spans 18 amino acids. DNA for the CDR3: TGCAGTGTTAGAGATCGGGGAGGGGGCGCAGCAGGGGCCAACGTCCTGACTTTC. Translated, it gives CSVRDRGGGAAGANVLTF.

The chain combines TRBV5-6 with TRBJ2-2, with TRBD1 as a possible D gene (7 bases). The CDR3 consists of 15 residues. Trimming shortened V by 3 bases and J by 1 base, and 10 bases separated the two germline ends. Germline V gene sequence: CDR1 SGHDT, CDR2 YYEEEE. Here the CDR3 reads CASSWRDRNTGELFF. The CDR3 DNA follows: TGTGCCAGCAGCTGGAGGGACAGGAACACCGGGGAGCTGTTTTTT.

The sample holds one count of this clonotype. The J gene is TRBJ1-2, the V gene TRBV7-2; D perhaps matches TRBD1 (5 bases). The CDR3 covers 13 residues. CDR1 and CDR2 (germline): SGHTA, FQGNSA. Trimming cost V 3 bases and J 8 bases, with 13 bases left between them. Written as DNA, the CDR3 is TGTGCCAGCAGCTTGCGAAGTACAGGAGGCTACACCTTC. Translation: CASSLRSTGGYTF.

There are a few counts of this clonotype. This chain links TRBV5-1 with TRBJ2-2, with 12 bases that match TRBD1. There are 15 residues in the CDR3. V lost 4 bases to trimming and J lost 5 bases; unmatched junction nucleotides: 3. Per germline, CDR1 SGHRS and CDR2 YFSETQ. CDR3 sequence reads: CASSGDRGHTGELFF. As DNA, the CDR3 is TGCGCCAGCAGCGGGGACAGGGGGCATACCGGGGAGCTGTTTTTT.

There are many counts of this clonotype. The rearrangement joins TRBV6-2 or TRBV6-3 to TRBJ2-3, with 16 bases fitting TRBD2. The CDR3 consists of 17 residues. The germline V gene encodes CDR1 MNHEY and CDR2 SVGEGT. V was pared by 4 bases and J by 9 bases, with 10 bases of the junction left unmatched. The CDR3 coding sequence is TGTGCCAGCAGTTTAGAAGCCGGGACTAGCGGGGGGGTCACGCAGTATTTT. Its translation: CASSLEAGTSGGVTQYF.

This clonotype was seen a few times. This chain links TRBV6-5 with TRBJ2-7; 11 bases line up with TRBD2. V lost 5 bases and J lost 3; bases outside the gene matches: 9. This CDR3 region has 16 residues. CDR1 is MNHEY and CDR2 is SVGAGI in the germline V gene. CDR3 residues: CASSRETSGNSYEQYF. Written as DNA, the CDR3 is TGTGCCAGCAGTAGGGAGACTAGCGGGAATAGCTACGAGCAGTACTTC.

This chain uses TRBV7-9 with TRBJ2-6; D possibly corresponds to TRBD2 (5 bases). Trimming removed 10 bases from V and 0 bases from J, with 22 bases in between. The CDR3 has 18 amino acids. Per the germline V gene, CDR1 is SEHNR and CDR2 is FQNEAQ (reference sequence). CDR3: CANREVGVTISGANVLTF. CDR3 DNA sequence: TGTGCCAACCGTGAGGTGGGAGTAACAATCTCTGGGGCCAACGTCCTGACTTTC.

CDR3 sequence: CASLLGGYNEQFF. The CDR3 DNA is TGTGCCAGCTTACTAGGAGGATACAATGAGCAGTTCTTC. The V call is TRBV7-9, the J call TRBJ2-1, with D possibly being TRBD2 (5 bases). The germline gives CDR1 SEHNR, CDR2 FQNEAQ (reference sequence). This CDR3 has 13 residues. V dropped 8 bases and J dropped 4 bases, with 12 bases sitting between them.

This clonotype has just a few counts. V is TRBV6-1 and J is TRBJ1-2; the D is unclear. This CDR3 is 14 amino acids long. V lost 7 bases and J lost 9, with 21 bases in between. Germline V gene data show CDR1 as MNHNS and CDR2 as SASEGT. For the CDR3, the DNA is TGTGCCAGCACTCAGGAGGGCCAGTATAATCGCTACACCTTC. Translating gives CASTQEGQYNRYTF.

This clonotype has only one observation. The CDR3 DNA sequence: TGTGCCAGCAGCCCTGACATCAATCAGCCCCAGCATTTT. This translates into CASSPDINQPQHF. J is TRBJ1-5 and V is TRBV3-1; the D is unclear. CDR3 length: 13 amino acids. Trimming took off 4 bases at V and 3 bases at J, with 7 bases between the two ends. Germline V gene sequence: CDR1 LGHDT, CDR2 YNNKEL (reference sequence).